These T cell receptor beta chains were read from a single sample in a study of human T cells and chemical hapten exposure. TCRdb re-derived calls from the RACE reads in MiXCR, one entry per CDR3 protein. The repertoire holds about 160,000 distinct CDR3 sequences, with 25% to 35% as singletons. The input for sequencing was whole blood, taken in connection with sensitization to the hapten diphenylcyclopropenone (DPC). Receptors originate from a woman aged 18-30 years with alopecia areata. Some clones in this sample may be carry-over from other donors' samples. Each CDR3 is given with its conserved first and last residue. The D gene is left open where the match is weak. Only part of the rows carry a size: once, few, many, or a class if the clone is expanded.

d_gene: TRBD1
abundance: few
v_gene: TRBV2
j_gene: TRBJ1-6
CDR3aa: CASSVGQGPYTLHF
CDR3nt: TGTGCCAGCAGTGTGGGACAGGGCCCTTACACCCTCCACTTT

d_gene: .
abundance: .
v_gene: TRBV7-9
j_gene: TRBJ2-2
CDR3aa: CASSSPDPTRELFF
CDR3nt: TGTGCCAGCAGCAGTCCGGACCCGACCCGGGAGCTGTTTTTT

d_gene: TRBD2
abundance: .
v_gene: TRBV20-1
j_gene: TRBJ2-5
CDR3aa: CSAAGTSGGRGQETQYF
CDR3nt: TGCAGTGCCGCCGGGACTAGCGGGGGAAGGGGACAAGAGACCCAGTACTTC

d_gene: TRBD1
abundance: few
v_gene: TRBV29-1
j_gene: TRBJ1-2
CDR3aa: CSVGQGVTTF
CDR3nt: TGCAGCGTTGGACAGGGGGTAACCACCTTC

d_gene: .
abundance: .
v_gene: TRBV29-1
j_gene: TRBJ2-7
CDR3aa: CSATAGYEQYF
CDR3nt: TGCAGCGCGACAGCGGGCTACGAGCAGTACTTC

d_gene: TRBD2
abundance: medium-sized
v_gene: TRBV20-1
j_gene: TRBJ2-7
CDR3aa: CSARRSTSGDYYEQYF
CDR3nt: TGCAGTGCTAGGAGGAGCACTAGCGGGGATTACTACGAGCAGTACTTC

d_gene: .
abundance: .
v_gene: TRBV19
j_gene: TRBJ1-2
CDR3aa: CASSAFSGNYGYTF
CDR3nt: TGTGCCAGTAGTGCATTTAGCGGGAACTATGGCTACACCTTC

d_gene: TRBD2
abundance: few
v_gene: TRBV29-1
j_gene: TRBJ2-1
CDR3aa: CSVVTTRGTWGGQFF
CDR3nt: TGCAGCGTCGTCACTACTCGGGGCACCTGGGGGGGGCAGTTCTTC

d_gene: TRBD2
abundance: .
v_gene: TRBV6-1
j_gene: TRBJ2-1
CDR3aa: CASSEALLRTSARDEQFF
CDR3nt: TGTGCCAGCAGTGAAGCCCTGCTCCGGACTAGCGCGAGGGATGAGCAGTTCTTC

d_gene: .
abundance: few
v_gene: TRBV29-1
j_gene: TRBJ1-1
CDR3aa: CSGRDGSTEAFF
CDR3nt: TGCAGCGGGAGGGACGGAAGCACTGAAGCTTTCTTT

d_gene: .
abundance: .
v_gene: TRBV6-2/TRBV6-3
j_gene: TRBJ1-2
CDR3aa: CASTTGSNNYGYTF
CDR3nt: TGTGCCAGCACGACCGGGTCGAATAACTATGGCTACACCTTC

d_gene: .
abundance: once
v_gene: TRBV30
j_gene: TRBJ1-2
CDR3aa: CARRQAYGYTF
CDR3nt: TGTGCCAGACGACAGGCCTATGGCTACACCTTC

d_gene: TRBD1
abundance: few
v_gene: TRBV11-2
j_gene: TRBJ1-1
CDR3aa: CASSTVGQTNTEAFF
CDR3nt: TGTGCCAGCAGCACAGTGGGACAGACGAACACTGAAGCTTTCTTT

d_gene: .
abundance: many
v_gene: TRBV11-1
j_gene: TRBJ1-5
CDR3aa: CASSLFGNQPQHF
CDR3nt: TGTGCCAGCAGCTTATTCGGCAATCAGCCCCAGCATTTT

d_gene: TRBD1
abundance: many
v_gene: TRBV9
j_gene: TRBJ2-1
CDR3aa: CASSVRDRGNEQFF
CDR3nt: TGTGCCAGCAGCGTACGGGACAGGGGCAATGAGCAGTTCTTC

d_gene: .
abundance: few
v_gene: TRBV9
j_gene: TRBJ2-7
CDR3aa: CASSVQGTPSYEQYF
CDR3nt: TGTGCCAGCAGCGTCCAGGGGACCCCTTCCTACGAGCAGTACTTC

d_gene: .
abundance: .
v_gene: TRBV27
j_gene: TRBJ1-2
CDR3aa: CASSLSPGRGYTF
CDR3nt: TGTGCCAGCAGTTTATCTCCAGGGAGAGGCTACACCTTC

d_gene: .
abundance: .
v_gene: TRBV6-6
j_gene: TRBJ1-1
CDR3aa: CASNPTMNTEAFF
CDR3nt: TGTGCCAGCAATCCGACAATGAACACTGAAGCTTTCTTT

d_gene: TRBD2
abundance: .
v_gene: TRBV7-2
j_gene: TRBJ2-1
CDR3aa: CASSWTGGYEQFF
CDR3nt: TGTGCCAGCAGCTGGACGGGGGGGTATGAGCAGTTCTTC

d_gene: .
abundance: .
v_gene: TRBV7-9
j_gene: TRBJ1-1
CDR3aa: CASSLAYKGTEAFF
CDR3nt: TGTGCCAGCAGCTTAGCCTACAAGGGCACTGAAGCTTTCTTT

d_gene: TRBD2
abundance: .
v_gene: TRBV3-1
j_gene: TRBJ2-3
CDR3aa: CASSIERGAYHSSTDTQYF
CDR3nt: TGTGCCAGCAGCATTGAGCGGGGGGCCTATCATTCTAGCACAGATACGCAGTATTTT

d_gene: .
abundance: .
v_gene: TRBV14
j_gene: TRBJ2-4
CDR3aa: CASSQISGSIQYF
CDR3nt: TGTGCCAGCAGCCAAATTTCGGGTAGCATTCAGTACTTC

d_gene: TRBD1
abundance: few
v_gene: TRBV4-2
j_gene: TRBJ2-5
CDR3aa: CASSHTAGTVQETQYF
CDR3nt: TGTGCCAGCAGCCACACTGCCGGGACAGTTCAAGAGACCCAGTACTTC

d_gene: TRBD2
abundance: .
v_gene: TRBV9
j_gene: TRBJ2-5
CDR3aa: CASSVGLAGRETQYF
CDR3nt: TGTGCCAGCAGCGTAGGATTAGCGGGGCGGGAGACCCAGTACTTC